This entry lists 25 T cell receptor beta chains sequenced from one sample in a study of cytomegalovirus exposure and HLA in healthy donors. Sequenced by immunoSEQ multiplex PCR; TCRdb stores in-frame clones only, minus some. The profile covers 50,000 or so clones, with about 94% appearing a single time and around 2.3% taken by the ten largest. Sequenced sample: PBMCs. The source is a young man in good health and CMV-seronegative.

The chain combines TRBV5-6 with TRBJ1-1, with TRBD1 matching over 7 bases. CDR1 is SGHDT, CDR2 YYEEEE, per germline. V gave up 1 base and J gave up 1 base; unmatched junction bases: 1. The CDR3 consists of 14 residues. The CDR3 here is CASSLRDRNTEAFF. CDR3 coding DNA: TGTGCCAGCAGCTTGAGGGACAGGAACACTGAAGCTTTCTTT.

V usage is TRBV4-3 and J usage is TRBJ2-1, with 11 bases that match TRBD2. This CDR3 is 17 amino acids long. Trimming took 1 base from V and 7 from J; bases not matched to a gene: 9. Germline V gene data show CDR1 as LGHNA and CDR2 as YSLEER. DNA of the CDR3: TGCGCCAGCAGCCAAGTTTTCGGTAGCGGGAGGGGGAATGAGCAGTTCTTC. Amino acids: CASSQVFGSGRGNEQFF.

The chain couples TRBV7-9 to TRBJ2-2; D might be TRBD1 (6 bases). The CDR3 is 15 residues long. The germline V gene encodes CDR1 SEHNR and CDR2 FQNEAQ (reference sequence). Trimming left V 5 bases short and J 0 bases short, with 10 bases between. CDR3 protein: CASSEQGSNTGELFF. The DNA for the CDR3 is TGTGCCAGCAGCGAACAGGGTTCGAACACCGGGGAGCTGTTTTTT.

The rearrangement joins TRBV5-1 to TRBJ2-5, with 9 bases fitting TRBD1. Germline V gene lookup returns CDR1 SGHRS and CDR2 YFSETQ. V shed 3 bases, J shed 5 bases, and the junction held 11 bases outside the gene matches. This CDR3 comprises 16 residues. CDR3 region: CASSSSGTGSVETQYF. CDR3 DNA sequence: TGCGCCAGCAGCTCCTCCGGGACAGGGTCCGTGGAGACCCAGTACTTC.

The rearrangement uses TRBV28 and TRBJ1-5, with D perhaps TRBD1 (5 bases). Trimming stripped 2 bases from V and 0 bases from J, with 11 bases between. Germline V gene sequence: CDR1 MDHEN, CDR2 SYDVKM. The CDR3 is 16 residues long. CDR3 DNA sequence: TGTGCCAGCAGTTTACCCGGGGGGTATAGCAATCAGCCCCAGCATTTT. Protein product: CASSLPGGYSNQPQHF.

The chain links TRBV18 to TRBJ1-1; 7 bases map to TRBD1. Germline V CDR1 and CDR2: KGHSH, LQKENI. The ends lost 3 bases at V and 5 bases at J; junction bases unmatched: 9. The CDR3 sequence is 15 residues long. DNA for the CDR3: TGTGCCAGCTCACCCCTTACAGGGGAAGGAACTGAAGCTTTCTTT. This codes for CASSPLTGEGTEAFF.

This clone was observed once. The rearrangement uses TRBV28 and TRBJ1-5; D unresolved. V lost 5 bases and J lost 0, with 20 bases in between. The CDR3 has 18 residues. Germline loops: CDR1 MDHEN, CDR2 SYDVKM. The CDR3 DNA follows: TGTGCCAGCAGTCCTTACCCCAAGACTGATTATAGCAATCAGCCCCAGCATTTT. Its translation is CASSPYPKTDYSNQPQHF.

The rearrangement uses TRBV6-6 and TRBJ2-7; D is unclear. V lost 6 bases and J lost 2, with 14 bases in between. This CDR3 has 14 amino acids. Germline assignment: CDR1 MNHNY and CDR2 SVGAGI (reference sequence). CDR3 in DNA: TGTGCCAGCAGACTAAAACACGGAACCTACGAGCAGTACTTC. Translation: CASRLKHGTYEQYF.

J is TRBJ2-7 and V is TRBV6-5, with D possibly TRBD1 on 6 matching bases. Trimming took 0 bases from V and 1 from J, leaving 13 bases between them. The CDR3 loop spans 16 amino acids. Germline-derived CDR1 and CDR2 are MNHEY and SVGAGI. Written as DNA, the CDR3 is TGTGCCAGCAGTTACTCAGCGGTCCAGGGGTCCTACGAGCAGTACTTC. This codes for CASSYSAVQGSYEQYF.

The chain has TRBV6-1 and TRBJ2-1; 9 bases map to TRBD2. This CDR3 spans 15 amino acids. Germline V gene data show CDR1 as MNHNS and CDR2 as SASEGT. V lost 1 base, J lost 8 bases, and 6 bases stayed unmatched. The CDR3 protein is CASSEGGRGFDEQFF. DNA of the CDR3: TGTGCCAGCAGTGAAGGCGGGAGGGGCTTTGATGAGCAGTTCTTC.

The chain combines TRBV27 with TRBJ2-3; D unresolved. Trimming pared 4 bases from V and 3 bases from J, leaving 11 bases between. Germline V gene lookup returns CDR1 MNHEY and CDR2 SMNVEV (reference sequence). The CDR3 has 14 amino acids. CDR3 bases: TGTGCCAGCAGTTCCCGGGTGGCAACAGATACGCAGTATTTT. Translating it yields CASSSRVATDTQYF.

V is TRBV6-5 and J is TRBJ2-2; 14 bases are shared with TRBD2. V lost 0 bases, J lost 9 bases, and 3 bases stayed unmatched. The germline CDR1 and CDR2 sequences are MNHEY and SVGAGI. The CDR3 length is 16 residues. In DNA form, the CDR3 reads TGTGCCAGCAGTTACTCGGGACTAGCGGGAGCGCGGGAGCTGTTTTTT. Its translation: CASSYSGLAGARELFF.

The chain is built from TRBV7-9 and TRBJ1-1; no reliable D call. Germline CDR1 reads SEHNR; CDR2 reads FQNEAQ (reference sequence). Trimming cost V 7 bases and J 1 base, with 16 bases left between them. The CDR3 totals 15 residues. The CDR3: CASTPRGTGNTEAFF. The CDR3 DNA follows: TGTGCCAGCACCCCAAGAGGAACGGGGAACACTGAAGCTTTCTTT.

V gene TRBV14 combines with J gene TRBJ2-6; tentative D call: TRBD1 (6 bases). The CDR3 is made up of 19 amino acids. The V and J ends lost 4 bases and 0 bases respectively, with 19 bases between them. The V gene's germline CDR1 is SGHDN and CDR2 FVKESK. CDR3 bases: TGTGCCAGCAGCCCTAGGACAGCAACTTTTCTCTCTGGGGCCAACGTCCTGACTTTC. It encodes CASSPRTATFLSGANVLTF.

This rearrangement joins TRBV6-4 to TRBJ1-1; D gene unclear. Germline CDR1 is MRHNA and CDR2 is SNTAGT. Trimming pared 6 bases from V and 1 base from J, leaving 12 bases between. The CDR3 runs to 14 residues. The CDR3 nucleotides read TGTGCCAGCAGAGCTTTTGAGGGGAACACTGAAGCTTTCTTT. It translates to CASRAFEGNTEAFF.

The table lists this clone with a count of one. This chain joins TRBV5-4 and TRBJ2-6; TRBD2 might be the D (6 bases). Trimming stripped 4 bases from V and 0 bases from J, with 17 bases between. Germline V gives CDR1 SGHNT, CDR2 YYREEE (reference sequence). This CDR3 is built from 18 residues. The CDR3 DNA is TGTGCCAGCAGCCGGGGAGTGGGCGGGGACTCTGGGGCCAACGTCCTGACTTTC. This sequence encodes CASSRGVGGDSGANVLTF.

J is TRBJ2-2 and V is TRBV6-5; the D is unclear. The CDR3 extends over 12 amino acids. Germline V gene data show CDR1 as MNHEY and CDR2 as SVGAGI. Deletions cut 6 bases from V and 6 bases from J, with 8 bases between. CDR3 DNA: TGTGCCAGCAGCCCCTCTCCCGGGGAGCTGTTTTTT. It translates to CASSPSPGELFF.

For the CDR3, the DNA is TGTGCCAGCAGTGTCGGGACGGGAGGCTACGAGCAGTACTTC. Its protein is CASSVGTGGYEQYF. The chain uses TRBV28 and TRBJ2-7; 7 bases match TRBD2. The trim removed 5 bases at V and 3 bases at J, leaving 7 bases unmatched. CDR1 and CDR2 from the germline V gene are MDHEN and SYDVKM. The length of the CDR3 is 14 residues.

J is TRBJ1-1 and V is TRBV19, with TRBD1 matching 7 bases. The J segment lost 4 bases and the V segment lost 1 base, leaving 12 bases of the junction unmatched. The CDR3 loop spans 17 amino acids. The germline V gene encodes CDR1 LNHDA and CDR2 SQIVND (reference sequence). The CDR3 DNA reads TGTGCCAGTAGTATAGTCCCCGGGACAGAAGGTTTCACTGAAGCTTTCTTT. Translation: CASSIVPGTEGFTEAFF.

The chain carries TRBV13 and TRBJ1-1; D is unclear. V lost 5 bases, J lost 5 bases, and 9 bases lay in between. This CDR3 has 12 residues. In germline, CDR1 is PRHDT, CDR2 FYEKMQ (reference sequence). CDR3 DNA sequence: TGTGCCAGCAGCCCAGGAAAGACTGAAGCTTTCTTT. It is translated as CASSPGKTEAFF.

The V call is TRBV4-3, the J call TRBJ1-5; possibly TRBD1 for D (6 bases). The CDR3 runs to 15 residues. Trimming shortened V by 2 bases and J by 3 bases, and 11 bases separated the two germline ends. CDR1 is LGHNA, CDR2 YSLEER, per germline. CDR3: CASSQSTGLNQPQHF. The CDR3 bases are TGCGCCAGCAGCCAATCGACAGGACTCAATCAGCCCCAGCATTTT.

The genes are TRBV28 and TRBJ2-7; TRBD2 matches at 7 bases. V was clipped by 3 bases and J by 0 bases; unmatched bases: 8. CDR3 length equals 16 residues. Germline CDR1 is MDHEN and CDR2 is SYDVKM. In DNA, the CDR3 is TGTGCCAGCAGTTTGGGGGGGTACAGGAGCTCCTACGAGCAGTACTTC. Protein: CASSLGGYRSSYEQYF.

The chain links TRBV7-9 to TRBJ1-4; D may be TRBD1 (6 bases). Germline V gives CDR1 SEHNR, CDR2 FQNEAQ (reference sequence). Trimming removed 6 bases at V and 8 bases at J, with 16 bases between. The CDR3 is made up of 14 amino acids. This CDR3 reads CASSLTGKGEKLFF. CDR3 nucleotides: TGTGCCAGCAGTCTCACAGGGAAGGGAGAAAAACTGTTTTTT.

The chain is built from TRBV2 and TRBJ2-7, with a possible D match to TRBD2 (7 bases). The CDR3 consists of 14 residues. Germline CDR1 reads SNHLY; CDR2 reads FYNNEI. Trimming shortened V by 0 bases and J by 6 bases, and 12 bases separated the two germline ends. Written as DNA, the CDR3 is TGTGCCAGCAGTGAAGCGCCGGGGGGCGTCGAGCAGTACTTC. Translated, it gives CASSEAPGGVEQYF.

Only one count was recorded for this clone. The genes are TRBV7-9 and TRBJ2-1; D perhaps matches TRBD1 (5 bases). CDR3 length equals 16 residues. Germline lookup yields CDR1 SEHNR and CDR2 FQNEAQ (reference sequence). The V gene lost 5 bases and the J gene lost 8 bases, with 22 bases spanning the gap. Here the CDR3 DNA reads TGTGCCAGCAGCGACTGGAAGGGGTTGTCTCGGGATGAGCAGTTCTTC. Translated, it gives CASSDWKGLSRDEQFF.